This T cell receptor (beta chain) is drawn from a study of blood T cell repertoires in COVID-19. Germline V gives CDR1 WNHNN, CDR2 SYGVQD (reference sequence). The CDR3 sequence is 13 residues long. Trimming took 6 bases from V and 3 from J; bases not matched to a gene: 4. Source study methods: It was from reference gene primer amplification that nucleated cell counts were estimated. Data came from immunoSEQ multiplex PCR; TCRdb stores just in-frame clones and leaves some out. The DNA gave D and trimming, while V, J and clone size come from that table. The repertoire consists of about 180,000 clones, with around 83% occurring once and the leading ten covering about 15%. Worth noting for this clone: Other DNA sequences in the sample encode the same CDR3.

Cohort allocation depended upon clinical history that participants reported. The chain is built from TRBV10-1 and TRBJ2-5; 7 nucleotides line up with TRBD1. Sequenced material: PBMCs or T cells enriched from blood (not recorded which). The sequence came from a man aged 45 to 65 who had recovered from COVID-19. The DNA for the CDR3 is TGCGCCAGCAGCCGGGACAGCAAAGAGACCCAGTACTTC. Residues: CASSRDSKETQYF.